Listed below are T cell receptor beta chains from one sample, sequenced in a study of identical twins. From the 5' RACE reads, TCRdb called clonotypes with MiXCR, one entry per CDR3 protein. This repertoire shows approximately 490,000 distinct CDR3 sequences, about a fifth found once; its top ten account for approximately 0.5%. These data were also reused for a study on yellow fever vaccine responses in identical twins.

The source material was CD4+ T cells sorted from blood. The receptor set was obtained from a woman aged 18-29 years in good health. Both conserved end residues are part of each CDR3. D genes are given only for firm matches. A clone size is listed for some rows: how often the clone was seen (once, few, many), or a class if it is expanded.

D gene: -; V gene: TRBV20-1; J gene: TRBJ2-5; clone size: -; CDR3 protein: CSARAPAGRGRETQYF; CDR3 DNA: TGCAGTGCTAGAGCCCCGGCAGGGCGTGGACGGGAGACCCAGTACTTC
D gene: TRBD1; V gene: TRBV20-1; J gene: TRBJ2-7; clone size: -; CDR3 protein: CSASRDRVSYEQYF; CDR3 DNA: TGCAGTGCCAGTAGGGACAGGGTCTCCTACGAGCAGTACTTC
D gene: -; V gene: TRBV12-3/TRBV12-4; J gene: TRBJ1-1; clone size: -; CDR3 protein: CASSLGGADTEAFF; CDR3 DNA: TGTGCCAGCAGCCTAGGGGGGGCGGACACTGAAGCTTTCTTT
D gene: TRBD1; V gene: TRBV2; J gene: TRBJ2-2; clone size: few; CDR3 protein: CASKKTGVNTGELFF; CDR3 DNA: TGTGCCAGCAAGAAGACAGGGGTCAACACCGGGGAGCTGTTTTTT
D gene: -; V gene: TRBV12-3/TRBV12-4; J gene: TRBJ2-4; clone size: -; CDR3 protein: CASRGQSGPWAKNIQYF; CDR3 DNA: TGTGCCAGCAGGGGGCAATCCGGACCGTGGGCCAAAAACATTCAGTACTTC
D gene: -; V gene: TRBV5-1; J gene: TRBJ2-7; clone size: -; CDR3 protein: CASSPIQDSYEQYF; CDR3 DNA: TGCGCCAGCAGCCCGATCCAGGACTCCTACGAGCAGTACTTC
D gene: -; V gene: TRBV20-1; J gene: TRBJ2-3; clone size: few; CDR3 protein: CSARRTGTDTQYF; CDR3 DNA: TGCAGTGCTAGAAGGACAGGCACAGATACGCAGTATTTT
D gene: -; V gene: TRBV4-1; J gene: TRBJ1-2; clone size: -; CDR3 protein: CASSQDLGVRGYTF; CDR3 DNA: TGCGCCAGCAGCCAAGATCTGGGGGTACGAGGCTACACCTTC
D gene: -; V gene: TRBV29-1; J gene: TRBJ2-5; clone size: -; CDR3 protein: CSVDGGRGRVETQYF; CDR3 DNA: TGCAGCGTTGATGGGGGCAGGGGTCGTGTGGAGACCCAGTACTTC
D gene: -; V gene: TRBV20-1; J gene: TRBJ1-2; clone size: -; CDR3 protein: CSARANYGYTF; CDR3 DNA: TGCAGTGCTAGAGCTAACTATGGCTACACCTTC
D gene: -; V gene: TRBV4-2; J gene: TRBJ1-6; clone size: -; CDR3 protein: CASSQWVSNSPLHF; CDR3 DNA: TGTGCCAGCAGCCAATGGGTCTCAAATTCACCCCTCCACTTT
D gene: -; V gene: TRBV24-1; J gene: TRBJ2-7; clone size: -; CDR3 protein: CATSDSGHHYEQYF; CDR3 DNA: TGTGCCACCAGTGATTCGGGACACCACTACGAGCAGTACTTC
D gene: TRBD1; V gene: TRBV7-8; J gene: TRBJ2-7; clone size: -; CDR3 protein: CASSAGTAYAYEQYF; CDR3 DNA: TGTGCCAGCAGCGCCGGGACAGCCTATGCCTACGAGCAGTACTTC
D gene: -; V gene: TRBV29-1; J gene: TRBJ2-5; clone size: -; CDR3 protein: CSVVLDETQYF; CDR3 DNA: TGCAGCGTTGTTTTGGATGAGACCCAGTACTTC
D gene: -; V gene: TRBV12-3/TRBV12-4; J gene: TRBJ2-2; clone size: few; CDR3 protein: CASTSGTMGTGELFF; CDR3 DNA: TGTGCCAGCACCTCCGGGACCATGGGGACCGGGGAGCTGTTTTTT
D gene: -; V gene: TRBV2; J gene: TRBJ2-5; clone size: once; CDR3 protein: CASSEQGWETQYF; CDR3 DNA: TGTGCCAGCAGTGAACAGGGGTGGGAGACCCAGTACTTC
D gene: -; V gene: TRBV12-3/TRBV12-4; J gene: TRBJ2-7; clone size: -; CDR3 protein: CASSLQYWDEQYF; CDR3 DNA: TGTGCCAGCAGTTTACAGTATTGGGACGAGCAGTACTTC
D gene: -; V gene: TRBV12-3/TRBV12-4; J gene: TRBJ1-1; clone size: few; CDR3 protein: CASSYGGGNTEAFF; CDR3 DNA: TGTGCCAGCAGTTACGGGGGGGGGAACACTGAAGCTTTCTTT